This T cell receptor beta chain comes out of a study of T cells in localized non-small cell lung cancer. About this clone itself: As yet, its antigen is unknown.

Findings and limits, study-wide: Heterogeneity is still possible, as just one tumor region was sequenced. Uninvolved adjacent lung showed peak T cell clonality, exceeding tumor. In adjacent lung appeared a median 57 of the top 100 tumor clones.

Trimming took 3 bases from V and 3 from J, leaving 9 bases between them. The CDR3 is 13 residues long. CDR1 and CDR2 (germline): KGHSH, LQKENI. Some clones are missing from TCRdb's copy, which holds only in-frame ones; the method was immunoSEQ multiplex PCR. The table includes some 30,000 clones, around 80% detected once. The rearrangement uses TRBV18 and TRBJ2-7, with D perhaps TRBD1 (6 bases). The receptor was isolated from a male donor older than 55 with stage II squamous cell lung carcinoma. This specimen consisted of peripheral blood, obtained before any cancer treatment. The CDR3 DNA sequence: TGTGCCAGCTCACCTTCACAGGGCTACGAGCAGTACTTC. It codes for CASSPSQGYEQYF.